This TCR beta chain originates from a study of CD8+CD57+ T cells in acquired aplastic anemia. Study at large: Isolated CD4+ and CD8+ cells, once sorted, yielded DNA averaging around 2.9 ug. Among healthy donors, CD4+ cells averaged approximately 10 million reads.

General study results and limits: No significant patient-versus-control difference appeared in CD8+ Simpson's diversity. Shared by patients and controls, 25 to 30 CD8+ CDR3s were abundant in patients.

The CDR3 is made up of 16 amino acids. The V and J ends lost 0 bases and 3 bases respectively, with 15 bases between them. The germline V gene encodes CDR1 SGHKS and CDR2 YYEKEE (reference sequence). Genomic DNA acted as the template from which TCR beta VDJ combination and CDR3 sequence profiling were carried out. TCRdb ran MiXCR on the reads and lists one entry per CDR3 protein. Altogether fewer than 250,000 distinct CDR3 sequences are present, about half being singletons, with the ten largest covering approximately 15%. This clonotype showed up many times. Antigen: not known. The sequence was collected from a human donor in good health, serving as a control. The sample was sorted CD4+, CD8+, or CD8+CD57+ T cells (not recorded which) from PBMCs. The V and J genes are TRBV5-5 and TRBJ1-2; D unresolved. The DNA of the CDR3 is TGTGCCAGCAGCTTGGAAATGCACGTCGGGGACTATGGCTACACCTTC. Translation: CASSLEMHVGDYGYTF.